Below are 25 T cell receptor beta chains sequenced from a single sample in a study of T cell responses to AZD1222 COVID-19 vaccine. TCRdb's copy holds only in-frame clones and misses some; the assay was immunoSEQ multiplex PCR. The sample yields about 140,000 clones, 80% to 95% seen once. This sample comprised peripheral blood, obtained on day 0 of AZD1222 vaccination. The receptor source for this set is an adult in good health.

The CDR3 loop is CASSSPGGWGNEQFF. CDR3 DNA sequence: TGTGCCAGCAGCTCTCCAGGGGGCTGGGGCAATGAGCAGTTCTTC. V and J are TRBV7-9 and TRBJ2-1, with 8 nucleotides matching TRBD1. CDR3 length equals 15 residues. V shed 4 bases and J 6 bases; nucleotides not matched to a gene: 8. Germline V gives CDR1 SEHNR, CDR2 FQNEAQ (reference sequence). Complete variable domain (other parts from reference TRBV7-9 and TRBJ2-1): DTGVSQNPRHKITKRGQNVTFRCDPISEHNRLYWYRQTLGQGPEFLTYFQNEAQLEKSRLLSDRFSAERPKGSFSTLEIQRTEQGDSAMYLCASSSPGGWGNEQFFGPGTRLTVL.

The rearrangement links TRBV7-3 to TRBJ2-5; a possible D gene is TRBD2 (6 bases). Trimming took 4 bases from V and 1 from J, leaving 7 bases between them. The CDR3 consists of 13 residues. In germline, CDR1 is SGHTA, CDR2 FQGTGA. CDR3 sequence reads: CASSSGLQETQYF. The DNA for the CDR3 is TGTGCCAGCAGCTCGGGACTCCAAGAGACCCAGTACTTC.

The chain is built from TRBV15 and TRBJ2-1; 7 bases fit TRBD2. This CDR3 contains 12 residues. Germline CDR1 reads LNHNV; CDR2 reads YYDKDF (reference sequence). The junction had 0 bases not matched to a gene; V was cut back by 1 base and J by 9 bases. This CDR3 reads CATSRGGGEQFF. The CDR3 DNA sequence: TGTGCCACCAGCAGAGGGGGGGGTGAGCAGTTCTTC.

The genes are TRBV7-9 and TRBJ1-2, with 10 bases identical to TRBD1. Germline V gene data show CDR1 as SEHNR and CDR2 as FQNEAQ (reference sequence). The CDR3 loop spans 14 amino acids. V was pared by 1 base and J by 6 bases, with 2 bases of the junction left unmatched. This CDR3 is CASSLGQGANGYTF. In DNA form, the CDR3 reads TGTGCCAGCAGCTTAGGACAGGGGGCAAATGGCTACACCTTC.

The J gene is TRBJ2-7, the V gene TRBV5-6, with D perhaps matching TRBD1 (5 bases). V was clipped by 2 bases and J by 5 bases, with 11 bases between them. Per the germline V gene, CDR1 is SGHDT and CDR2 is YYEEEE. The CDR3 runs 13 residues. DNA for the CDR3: TGTGCCAGCAGCTTAGGGGTGAGGAACGAGCAGTACTTC. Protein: CASSLGVRNEQYF.

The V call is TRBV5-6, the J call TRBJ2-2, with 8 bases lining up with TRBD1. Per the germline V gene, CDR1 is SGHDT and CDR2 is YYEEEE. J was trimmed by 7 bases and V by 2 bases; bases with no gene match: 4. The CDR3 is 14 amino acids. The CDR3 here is CASSLGQGLGELFF. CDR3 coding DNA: TGTGCCAGCAGCTTAGGACAGGGCCTCGGGGAGCTGTTTTTT.

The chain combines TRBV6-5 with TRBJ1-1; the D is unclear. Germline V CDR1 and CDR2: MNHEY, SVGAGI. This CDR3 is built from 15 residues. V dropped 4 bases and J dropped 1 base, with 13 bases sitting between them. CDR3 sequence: CASSSQVRRNTEAFF. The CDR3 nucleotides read TGTGCCAGCAGTTCCCAGGTACGGAGGAACACTGAAGCTTTCTTT.

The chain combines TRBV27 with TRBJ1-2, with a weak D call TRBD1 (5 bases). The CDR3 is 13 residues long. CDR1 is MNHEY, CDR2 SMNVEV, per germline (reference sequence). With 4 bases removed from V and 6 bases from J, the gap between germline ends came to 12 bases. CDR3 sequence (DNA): TGTGCCAGCAGTTGGGGACTCGAAGATGGCTACACCTTC. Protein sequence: CASSWGLEDGYTF.

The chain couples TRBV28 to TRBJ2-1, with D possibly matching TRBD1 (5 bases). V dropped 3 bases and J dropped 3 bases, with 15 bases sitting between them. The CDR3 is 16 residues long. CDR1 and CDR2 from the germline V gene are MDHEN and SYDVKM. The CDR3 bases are TGTGCCAGCAGTTTTTCAGGGCAGGACCGCTACAATGAGCAGTTCTTC. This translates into CASSFSGQDRYNEQFF.

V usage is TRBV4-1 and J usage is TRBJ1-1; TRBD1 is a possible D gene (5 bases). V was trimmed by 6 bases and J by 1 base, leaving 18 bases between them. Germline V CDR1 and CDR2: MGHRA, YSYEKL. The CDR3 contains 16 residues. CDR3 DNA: TGCGCCAGCAGGCGGGGCCGCGGGGGTAAGAACACTGAAGCTTTCTTT. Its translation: CASRRGRGGKNTEAFF.

This chain's CDR3 is CASSISMKTQYF. CDR3 nucleotides: TGTGCCAGCAGCATTTCGATGAAGACCCAGTACTTC. V and J are TRBV7-2 and TRBJ2-5; no clear D. The CDR3 loop spans 12 amino acids. Germline CDR1 SGHTA, CDR2 FQGNSA. V shed 5 bases and J shed 6 bases, with 10 bases lying between them.

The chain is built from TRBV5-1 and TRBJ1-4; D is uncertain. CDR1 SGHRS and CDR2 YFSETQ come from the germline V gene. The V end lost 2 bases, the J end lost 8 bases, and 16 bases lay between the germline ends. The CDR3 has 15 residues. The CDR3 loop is CASSLGGPPSEKLFF. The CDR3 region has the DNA TGCGCCAGCAGCTTAGGAGGGCCGCCGAGCGAAAAACTGTTTTTT.

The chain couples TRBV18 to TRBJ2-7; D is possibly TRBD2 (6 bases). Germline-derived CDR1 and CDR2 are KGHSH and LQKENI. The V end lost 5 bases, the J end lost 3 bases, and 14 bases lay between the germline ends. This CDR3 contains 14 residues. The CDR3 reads CASSAVRESYEQYF. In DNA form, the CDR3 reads TGTGCCAGCTCAGCCGTACGGGAGAGCTACGAGCAGTACTTC.

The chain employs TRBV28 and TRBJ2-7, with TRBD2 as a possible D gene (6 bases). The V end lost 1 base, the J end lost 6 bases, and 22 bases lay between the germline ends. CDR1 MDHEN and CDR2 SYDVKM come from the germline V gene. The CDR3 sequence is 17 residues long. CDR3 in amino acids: CASSLLFPGRRGVEQYF. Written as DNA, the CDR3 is TGTGCCAGCAGTTTATTGTTTCCGGGACGGAGGGGAGTCGAGCAGTACTTC.

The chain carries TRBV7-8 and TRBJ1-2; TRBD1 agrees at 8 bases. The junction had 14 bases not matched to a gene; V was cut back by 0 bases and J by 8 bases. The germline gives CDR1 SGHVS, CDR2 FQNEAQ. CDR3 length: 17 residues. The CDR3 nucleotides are TGTGCCAGCAGCTTAGCCGGTGTTAGGCAGGGGGCTGGCGGCTACACCTTC. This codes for CASSLAGVRQGAGGYTF.

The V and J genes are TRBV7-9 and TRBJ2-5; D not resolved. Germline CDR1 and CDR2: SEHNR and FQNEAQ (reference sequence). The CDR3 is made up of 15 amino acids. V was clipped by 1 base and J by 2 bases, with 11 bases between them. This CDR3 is CASSLVGQPQETQYF. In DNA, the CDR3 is TGTGCCAGCAGCTTAGTAGGGCAGCCACAAGAGACCCAGTACTTC.

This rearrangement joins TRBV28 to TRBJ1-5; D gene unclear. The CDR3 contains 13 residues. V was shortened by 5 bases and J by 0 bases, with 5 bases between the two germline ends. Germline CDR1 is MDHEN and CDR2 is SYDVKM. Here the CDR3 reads CASSEYSNQPQHF. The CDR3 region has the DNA TGTGCCAGCAGTGAGTATAGCAATCAGCCCCAGCATTTT.

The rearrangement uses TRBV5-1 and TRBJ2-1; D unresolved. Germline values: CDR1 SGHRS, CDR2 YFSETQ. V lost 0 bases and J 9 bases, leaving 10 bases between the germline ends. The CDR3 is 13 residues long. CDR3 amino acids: CASSLDLNREQFF. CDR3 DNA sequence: TGCGCCAGCAGCTTGGACCTTAACCGTGAGCAGTTCTTC.

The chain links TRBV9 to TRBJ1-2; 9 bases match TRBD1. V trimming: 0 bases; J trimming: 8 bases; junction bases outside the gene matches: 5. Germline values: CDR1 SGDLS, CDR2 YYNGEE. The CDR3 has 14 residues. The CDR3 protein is CASSVGQGVGGYTF. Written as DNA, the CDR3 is TGTGCCAGCAGCGTAGGACAGGGGGTAGGAGGCTACACCTTC.

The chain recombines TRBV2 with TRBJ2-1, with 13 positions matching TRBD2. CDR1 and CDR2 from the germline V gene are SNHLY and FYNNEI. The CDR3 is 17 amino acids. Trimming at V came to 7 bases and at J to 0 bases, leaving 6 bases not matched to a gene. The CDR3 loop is CASTRTSGSSSYNEQFF. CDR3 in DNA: TGTGCCAGCACTCGGACTAGCGGGAGTAGCTCCTACAATGAGCAGTTCTTC.

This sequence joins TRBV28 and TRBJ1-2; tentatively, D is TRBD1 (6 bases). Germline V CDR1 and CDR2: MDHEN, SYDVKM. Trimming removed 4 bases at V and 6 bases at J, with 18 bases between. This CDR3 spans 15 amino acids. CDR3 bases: TGTGCCAGCAGTTCCATGGAGGGGGGCGCCAATGGCTACACCTTC. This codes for CASSSMEGGANGYTF.

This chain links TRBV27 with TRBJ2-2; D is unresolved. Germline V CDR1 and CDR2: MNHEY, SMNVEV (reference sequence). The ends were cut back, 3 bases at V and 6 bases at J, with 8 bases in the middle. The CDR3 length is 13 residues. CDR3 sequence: CASSFLSAGELFF. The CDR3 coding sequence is TGTGCCAGCAGTTTTCTCTCTGCCGGGGAGCTGTTTTTT.

The CDR3 protein is CASSRGTGPGYTF. CDR3 sequence (DNA): TGTGCCAGTAGTAGGGGGACAGGACCGGGCTACACCTTC. The chain carries TRBV19 and TRBJ1-2, with 8 bases that match TRBD1. The CDR3 totals 13 residues. V shed 4 bases and J 8 bases; nucleotides not matched to a gene: 6. CDR1 is LNHDA and CDR2 is SQIVND in the germline V gene (reference sequence).

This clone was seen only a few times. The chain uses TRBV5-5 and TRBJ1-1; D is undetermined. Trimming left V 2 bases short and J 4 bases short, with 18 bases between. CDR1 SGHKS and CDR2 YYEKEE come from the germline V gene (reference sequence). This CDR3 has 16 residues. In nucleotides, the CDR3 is TGTGCCAGCAGCTTTATGGCCATCCGGGAGGGCACTGAAGCTTTCTTT. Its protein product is CASSFMAIREGTEAFF. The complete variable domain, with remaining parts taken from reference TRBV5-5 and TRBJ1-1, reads DAGVTQSPTHLIKTRGQQVTLRCSPISGHKSVSWYQQVLGQGPQFIFQYYEKEERGRGNFPDRFSARQFPNYSSELNVNALLLGDSALYLCASSFMAIREGTEAFFGQGTRLTVV.

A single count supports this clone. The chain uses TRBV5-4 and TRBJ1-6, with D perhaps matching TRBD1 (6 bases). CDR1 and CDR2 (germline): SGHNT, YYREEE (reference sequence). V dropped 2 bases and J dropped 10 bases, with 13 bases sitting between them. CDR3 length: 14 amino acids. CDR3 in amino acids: CASSFGGARSPLHF. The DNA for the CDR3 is TGTGCCAGCAGCTTCGGGGGGGCGAGGTCACCCCTCCACTTT.